The text below deals with one TCR beta chain. The germline CDR1 and CDR2 sequences are DFQATT and SNEGSKA (reference sequence). Trimming cost V 0 bases and J 4 bases, with 21 bases left between them. This CDR3 is built from 17 residues. TCRdb re-called the RACE reads through MiXCR, storing one row per CDR3 protein. The sample includes around 340,000 distinct CDR3 sequences, around 6.9% of them seen just once. This record comes from a study of human T cells and chemical hapten exposure. Time point specified: patch test 1, 2 weeks after DPC sensitization. The treatment is: therapeutic diphenylcyclopropenone sensitization with weekly scalp DPC.

This chain joins TRBV20-1 and TRBJ1-1; D gene ambiguous. The receptor's source is a woman under 30 with alopecia areata. Some clones in this sample may be carry-over from other donors' samples. This specimen was whole blood, taken in connection with sensitization to the hapten diphenylcyclopropenone (DPC). CDR3 amino acids: CSARESLGSWSTTEAFF. CDR3 bases: TGCAGTGCTAGAGAGAGTTTAGGGTCTTGGAGTACCACTGAAGCTTTCTTT.